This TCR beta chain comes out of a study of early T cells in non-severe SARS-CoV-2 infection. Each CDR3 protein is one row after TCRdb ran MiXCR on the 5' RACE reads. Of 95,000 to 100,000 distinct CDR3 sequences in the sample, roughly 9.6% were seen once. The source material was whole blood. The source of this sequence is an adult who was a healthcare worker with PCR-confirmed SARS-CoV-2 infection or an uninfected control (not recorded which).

The CDR3 DNA is TGTGCCAGCAGTTCTCGACAGGGGCCAGGGATGAACACTGAAGCTTTCTTT. Encoded protein: CASSSRQGPGMNTEAFF. The rearrangement links TRBV12-3 or TRBV12-4 to TRBJ1-1; the match to TRBD1 covers 8 bases. The trim removed 4 bases at V and 0 bases at J, leaving 10 bases unmatched. CDR3 size: 17 residues.